This TCR beta chain derives from a study of T cells in Graves' hyperthyroidism and ophthalmopathy. In its sample, this clonotype was seen many times. Amplification targeted TCR beta CDR3 regions from RNA transcripts. HTBI primers drove first-round RT-PCR of the TCR CDR3. One entry per CDR3 protein, called by TCRdb with MiXCR from the multiplex PCR reads. The top ten clones hold more than 5% of a sample with hundreds of thousands of distinct CDR3 sequences, 14% of them seen once. Germline assignment: CDR1 MDHEN and CDR2 SYDVKM. Trimming at V came to 7 bases and at J to 4 bases, leaving 11 bases not matched to a gene. The CDR3 length is 16 residues.

This TCR derives from a woman between 25 and 40 years old with Graves' hyperthyroidism that later progressed to Graves' ophthalmopathy. This sequence joins TRBV28 and TRBJ2-1; 9 positions agree with TRBD1. The sequenced sample consisted of blood. The CDR3 nucleotides read TGTGCCAGCATGTCACCTACAGGGGGCGAATACAATGAGCAGTTCTTC. Amino acids: CASMSPTGGEYNEQFF.